Listed here are 18 T cell receptor beta chains from one sample, sequenced in a study of cytomegalovirus exposure and HLA in healthy donors. Amplification used 60 Vbeta primers and 13 Jbeta primers. Libraries were prepared by immunoSEQ multiplex PCR; TCRdb keeps only in-frame clonotypes and omits some of them. The sample carries about 160,000 clones, around 74% recorded once. Sequenced input: PBMCs. These receptors were taken from a female donor in good health and CMV-seronegative.

The V and J genes are TRBV4-2 and TRBJ2-7; D perhaps matches TRBD1 (6 bases). In germline, CDR1 is LGHNA, CDR2 YNFKEQ. CDR3 size: 16 residues. Trimming stripped 1 base from V and 0 bases from J, with 13 bases between. The CDR3 DNA is TGTGCCAGCAGCCAAGTACAGGTGACAGGCTCCTACGAGCAGTACTTC. Protein: CASSQVQVTGSYEQYF.

The V call is TRBV2, the J call TRBJ1-4; D is perhaps TRBD1 (6 bases). CDR3 length: 12 residues. V gave up 7 bases and J gave up 7 bases, with 10 bases separating them. Germline CDR1 and CDR2: SNHLY and FYNNEI. Here the CDR3 reads CASKQGSEKLFF. The CDR3 nucleotides are TGTGCCAGCAAACAGGGAAGTGAAAAACTGTTTTTT.

J is TRBJ1-5 and V is TRBV2, with TRBD1 matching 10 bases. The germline V gene has CDR1 SNHLY and CDR2 FYNNEI. Trimming at V came to 5 bases and at J to 0 bases, leaving 7 bases not matched to a gene. This CDR3 is built from 17 residues. DNA for the CDR3: TGTGCCAGCAGTATCCACCGGGACAGGGGTAGCAATCAGCCCCAGCATTTT. Translated: CASSIHRDRGSNQPQHF.

The gene calls are TRBV4-2 and TRBJ2-7, with a possible D match to TRBD2 (5 bases). CDR3 length: 15 residues. Germline V gene data show CDR1 as LGHNA and CDR2 as YNFKEQ. V lost 0 bases to trimming and J lost 3 bases, with 12 bases between them. CDR3 loop: CASSQEIRGYYEQYF. As DNA, the CDR3 is TGTGCCAGCAGCCAAGAAATTCGGGGTTACTACGAGCAGTACTTC.

This chain joins TRBV19 and TRBJ1-2; a possible D gene is TRBD1 (5 bases). V dropped 3 bases and J dropped 0 bases, with 14 bases sitting between them. This CDR3 has 16 residues. Germline lookup yields CDR1 LNHDA and CDR2 SQIVND (reference sequence). The chain's CDR3 is CASSIVGGVANYGYTF. The CDR3 DNA sequence: TGTGCCAGTAGTATTGTAGGAGGGGTCGCTAACTATGGCTACACCTTC.

The chain carries TRBV5-1 and TRBJ2-7, with D possibly TRBD1 on 5 matching bases. Germline V gives CDR1 SGHRS, CDR2 YFSETQ. Trimming took 0 bases from V and 7 from J, leaving 8 bases between them. This CDR3 region has 12 residues. CDR3: CASSLVQEEQYF. The CDR3 nucleotides read TGCGCCAGCAGCTTGGTACAGGAAGAGCAGTACTTC.

The chain joins TRBV7-9 to TRBJ1-2; 9 bases line up with TRBD1. CDR1 SEHNR and CDR2 FQNEAQ come from the germline V gene (reference sequence). The CDR3 has 14 amino acids. V shed 2 bases, J shed 5 bases, and the junction held 3 bases outside the gene matches. The CDR3: CASSLPGQGYGYTF. CDR3 sequence (DNA): TGTGCCAGCAGCTTACCGGGACAGGGATATGGCTACACCTTC. The full variable domain, rest sourced from reference TRBV7-9 and TRBJ1-2, is DTGVSQNPRHKITKRGQNVTFRCDPISEHNRLYWYRQTLGQGPEFLTYFQNEAQLEKSRLLSDRFSAERPKGSFSTLEIQRTEQGDSAMYLCASSLPGQGYGYTFGSGTRLTVV.

This chain uses TRBV4-1 with TRBJ2-1, with TRBD2 matching 15 bases. CDR3 size: 16 residues. Germline assignment: CDR1 MGHRA and CDR2 YSYEKL. V shed 4 bases and J 7 bases; nucleotides not matched to a gene: 5. The CDR3 DNA is TGCGCCAGCAGCCGCGGGACTAGCGGGGGGTGGAATGAGCAGTTCTTC. This sequence encodes CASSRGTSGGWNEQFF.

The CDR3 nucleotides are TGTGCCAGCGATCTTACAGGGGGCATCACTGAAGCTTTCTTT. It specifies CASDLTGGITEAFF. J is TRBJ1-1 and V is TRBV2; the match to TRBD1 covers 9 bases. The CDR3 sequence is 14 residues long. Germline CDR1 and CDR2: SNHLY and FYNNEI. Trimming at V came to 8 bases and at J to 4 bases, leaving 8 bases not matched to a gene.

The genes are TRBV5-4 and TRBJ1-1; maybe TRBD1 (5 bases). Germline CDR1 is SGHNT and CDR2 is YYREEE (reference sequence). Trimming took off 4 bases at V and 8 bases at J, with 21 bases between the two ends. The CDR3 has 15 amino acids. CDR3 sequence (DNA): TGTGCCAGCAGCCCAGGAAGGGGCGGGGGTATGGAAGCTTTCTTT. This gives the protein CASSPGRGGGMEAFF.

The table lists this clone with a few counts. The chain links TRBV19 to TRBJ1-2; TRBD1 matches 8 bases. Germline V lookup: CDR1 LNHDA, CDR2 SQIVND (reference sequence). V dropped 5 bases and J dropped 7; count of bases not matched to a gene: 9. This CDR3 contains 14 residues. CDR3 in amino acids: CASSLQGALAGYTF. The CDR3 nucleotides read TGTGCCAGTAGTCTCCAGGGGGCGCTGGCTGGCTACACCTTC.

This chain connects TRBV4-1 to TRBJ1-5; D call uncertain. V gave up 0 bases and J gave up 11 bases, with 17 bases separating them. The CDR3 covers 15 residues. Germline lookup yields CDR1 MGHRA and CDR2 YSYEKL. CDR3 in DNA: TGCGCCAGCAGCCAAGAAGACACGGCCATGTTGACCCAGCATTTT. Translation: CASSQEDTAMLTQHF.

The chain couples TRBV11-3 to TRBJ2-1; TRBD2 matches 12 bases. The CDR3 is 17 amino acids. The trim removed 3 bases at V and 5 bases at J, leaving 8 bases unmatched. The germline V gene encodes CDR1 SGHNT and CDR2 YENEEA. The CDR3 coding sequence is TGTGCCAGCAGCTTCTACAGCCTAGCGGGAGGGAACAATGAGCAGTTCTTC. Translated: CASSFYSLAGGNNEQFF.

This chain uses TRBV9 with TRBJ1-5; possibly TRBD1 for D (6 bases). V gave up 5 bases and J gave up 4 bases, with 16 bases separating them. Per the germline V gene, CDR1 is SGDLS and CDR2 is YYNGEE. This CDR3 contains 15 residues. CDR3 protein: CASSPSWTVNQPQHF. CDR3 nucleotide sequence: TGTGCCAGCAGTCCCAGTTGGACAGTTAATCAGCCCCAGCATTTT.

The rearrangement links TRBV6-1 to TRBJ2-3; 9 bases agree with TRBD2. Losses at the gene ends were 2 bases for V and 5 bases for J; bases not matched to a gene: 5. This CDR3 is built from 15 residues. The V gene's germline CDR1 is MNHNS and CDR2 SASEGT. The CDR3 DNA is TGTGCCAGCAGTGAATGGGCGGGAGGGCGAGATACGCAGTATTTT. Translated: CASSEWAGGRDTQYF.

The V and J genes are TRBV30 and TRBJ1-5; the D is unclear. Germline V CDR1 and CDR2: GTSNPN, SVGIG (reference sequence). Trimming left V 0 bases short and J 0 bases short, with 6 bases between. There are 14 residues in the CDR3. This CDR3 reads CAWSVLHSNQPQHF. The CDR3 bases are TGTGCCTGGAGTGTACTTCATAGCAATCAGCCCCAGCATTTT.

The V and J genes are TRBV5-1 and TRBJ1-1, with D possibly being TRBD1 (6 bases). Deletions cut 2 bases from V and 3 bases from J, with 17 bases between. In germline, CDR1 is SGHRS, CDR2 YFSETQ. The CDR3 totals 16 residues. CDR3 in amino acids: CASSFGLMDSYTEAFF. CDR3 sequence (DNA): TGCGCCAGCAGCTTTGGTTTGATGGACAGCTACACTGAAGCTTTCTTT.

This sequence joins TRBV30 and TRBJ2-3, with a tentative D call TRBD1 (5 bases). Germline V lookup: CDR1 GTSNPN, CDR2 SVGIG (reference sequence). The CDR3 is 14 amino acids. Trimming cost V 5 bases and J 1 base, with 13 bases left between them. In DNA form, the CDR3 reads TGTGCCTGGCGACAGCTCTCTGGCACAGATACGCAGTATTTT. It is translated as CAWRQLSGTDTQYF.